This T cell receptor beta chain was identified during a study of metastatic and nonmetastatic thyroid tumors. Study at large: Repertoires from blood and tumor or nodule tissue of malignant and benign thyroid patients were compared. Study observations and caveats: TCR beta diversity was reportedly significantly higher in malignant thyroid tumors than benign nodules, in blood and tumor.

All patients were treatment-naive before thyroid surgery. The germline gives CDR1 LGHDT, CDR2 YNNKEL (reference sequence). V was shortened by 4 bases and J by 2 bases, with 7 bases between the two germline ends. This CDR3 is 13 amino acids long. In the original processing: Across clinicopathological groups, CDR3 differences served as the basis for building a distant-metastasis classifier for papillary thyroid cancer. With MiXCR, TCRdb called clones anew from the PCR reads. The V and J calls, along with clone size, are taken from TCRdb and not from the paper's own processing. The table has around 10,000 clones, around 30% seen once; the top ten hold about a sixth. Note on this clone: Its antigen remains unknown.

The source is a female donor with papillary thyroid cancer or a benign thyroid nodule (not recorded which). Some clones in this sample may be carry-over from other donors' samples. The V gene is TRBV3-1, the J gene TRBJ2-3; no clear D. Sequencing was performed on tumor tissue. For the CDR3, the DNA is TGTGCCAGCAGCCGGGTCACCACAGATACGCAGTATTTT. Protein sequence: CASSRVTTDTQYF.